This TCR beta chain was recovered during a study of vaccination and CD4 T cells after COVID-19. At the Johns Hopkins FTIC core, DNA taken from cultured CD4+ T cells was sequenced by way of the Oncomine TCR Beta short-read assay. TCRdb used MiXCR to reprocess the PCR reads, holding one entry per CDR3 protein. The data show about 26,000 distinct CDR3 sequences, approximately 40% seen once. The CDR3 is 13 amino acids. Trimming took 2 bases from V and 5 from J, leaving 9 bases between them. CDR1 is LNHDA and CDR2 is SQIVND in the germline V gene (reference sequence). Note on this clonotype: Its antigen is not identified.

The treatment was: approximately 10-day PBMC culture with coronavirus spike peptide pools or control peptides (ViraFEST assay). The sequencing sample was made of CD4+ T cells from blood, cultured in vitro. This TCR was sampled from a human donor who had recovered from COVID-19. The gene calls are TRBV19 and TRBJ1-1; no definite D call. CDR3 nucleotide sequence: TGTGCCAGTAGTATACTGGGAGAGACTGAAGCTTTCTTT. Its protein is CASSILGETEAFF.